This record concerns one TCR beta chain sequence. CDR3 size: 16 residues. Germline V gene lookup returns CDR1 KGHDR and CDR2 SFDVKD. Trimming left V 6 bases short and J 3 bases short, with 19 bases between. The data belong to a study of blood T cell repertoires in COVID-19. Some clones are missing from TCRdb's copy, which holds only in-frame ones; the method was immunoSEQ multiplex PCR. The sample has about 97,000 clones, 90% seen once. The source material was peripheral blood. The clonotype originates from a man aged 55 to 70 with acute or convalescent COVID-19. The chain is built from TRBV24-1 and TRBJ1-2, with D perhaps TRBD1 (5 bases). The CDR3 DNA sequence: TGTGCCACCAGTTTTGGAAGGGCGGTAGGGGACTATGGCTACACCTTC. Protein: CATSFGRAVGDYGYTF.